This T cell receptor beta chain is from a study of cytomegalovirus exposure and HLA in healthy donors. The PCR ran on 60 Vbeta and 13 Jbeta primers. Assay used: immunoSEQ multiplex PCR; TCRdb lists only in-frame clones, some missing. This table has roughly 86,000 clones, 50% to 80% appearing once. Germline V gene lookup returns CDR1 SGHDT and CDR2 YYEEEE. This CDR3 has 17 residues. Germline trimming cut 0 bases from V and 7 bases from J; bases unmatched to any gene: 12. In its sample, this clone was seen a few times. The receptor was isolated from a man between 25 and 39 years old in good health and CMV-seronegative. This chain links TRBV5-6 with TRBJ2-1, with 8 bases fitting TRBD2. The sequencing sample was made of PBMCs. The DNA of the CDR3 is TGTGCCAGCAGCTTGGTTGCGGGAGGCACCCCCAGGAATGAGCAGTTCTTC. Protein sequence: CASSLVAGGTPRNEQFF.